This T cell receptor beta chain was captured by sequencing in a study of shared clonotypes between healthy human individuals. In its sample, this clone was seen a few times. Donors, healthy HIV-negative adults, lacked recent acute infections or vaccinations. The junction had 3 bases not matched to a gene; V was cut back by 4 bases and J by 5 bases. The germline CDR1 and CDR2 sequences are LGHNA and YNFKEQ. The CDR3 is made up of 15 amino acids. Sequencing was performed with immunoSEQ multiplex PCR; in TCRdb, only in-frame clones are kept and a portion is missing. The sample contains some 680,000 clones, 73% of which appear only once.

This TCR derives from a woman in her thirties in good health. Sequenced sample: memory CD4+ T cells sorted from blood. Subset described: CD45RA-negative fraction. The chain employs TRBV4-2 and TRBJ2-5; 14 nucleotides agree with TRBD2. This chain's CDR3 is CASSPGLAGAETQYF. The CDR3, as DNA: TGTGCCAGCAGCCCGGGACTAGCGGGAGCCGAGACCCAGTACTTC.